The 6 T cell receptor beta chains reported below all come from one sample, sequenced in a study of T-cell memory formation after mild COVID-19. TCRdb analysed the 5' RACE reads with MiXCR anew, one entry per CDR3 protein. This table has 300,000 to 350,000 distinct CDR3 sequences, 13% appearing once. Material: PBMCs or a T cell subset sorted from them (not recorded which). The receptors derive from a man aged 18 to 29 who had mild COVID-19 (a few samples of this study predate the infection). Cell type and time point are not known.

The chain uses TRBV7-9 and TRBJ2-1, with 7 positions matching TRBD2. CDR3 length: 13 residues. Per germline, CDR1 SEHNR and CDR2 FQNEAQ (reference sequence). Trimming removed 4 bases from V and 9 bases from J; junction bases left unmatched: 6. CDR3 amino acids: CASSSDWGGEQFF. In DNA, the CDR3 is TGTGCCAGCAGCTCGGACTGGGGGGGTGAGCAGTTCTTC.

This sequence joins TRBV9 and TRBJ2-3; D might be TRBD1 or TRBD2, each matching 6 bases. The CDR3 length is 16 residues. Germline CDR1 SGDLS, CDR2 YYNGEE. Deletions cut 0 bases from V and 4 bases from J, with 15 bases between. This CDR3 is CASSVEGSRGADTQYF. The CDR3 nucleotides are TGTGCCAGCAGCGTAGAAGGTTCGAGGGGGGCAGATACGCAGTATTTT.

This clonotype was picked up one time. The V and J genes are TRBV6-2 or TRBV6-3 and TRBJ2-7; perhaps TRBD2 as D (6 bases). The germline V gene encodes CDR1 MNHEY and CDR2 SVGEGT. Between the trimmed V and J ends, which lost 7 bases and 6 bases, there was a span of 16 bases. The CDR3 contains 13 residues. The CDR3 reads CASTTTSGFEQYF. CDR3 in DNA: TGTGCCAGCACCACGACAAGCGGGTTCGAGCAGTACTTC.

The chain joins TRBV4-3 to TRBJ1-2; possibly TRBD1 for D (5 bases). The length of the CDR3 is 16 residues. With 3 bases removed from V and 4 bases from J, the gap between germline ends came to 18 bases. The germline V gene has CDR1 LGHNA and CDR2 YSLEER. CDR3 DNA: TGCGCCAGCAGCCAGGGACCGGGTTTCGTTAGCTATGGCTACACCTTC. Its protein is CASSQGPGFVSYGYTF.

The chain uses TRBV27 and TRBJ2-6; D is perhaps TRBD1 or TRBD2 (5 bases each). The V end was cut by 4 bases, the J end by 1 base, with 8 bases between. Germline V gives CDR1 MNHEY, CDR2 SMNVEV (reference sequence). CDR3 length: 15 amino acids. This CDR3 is CASSYGASGANVLTF. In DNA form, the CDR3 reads TGTGCCAGCAGTTACGGGGCTTCTGGGGCCAACGTCCTGACTTTC. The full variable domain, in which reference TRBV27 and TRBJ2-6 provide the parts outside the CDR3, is EAQVTQNPRYLITVTGKKLTVTCSQNMNHEYMSWYRQDPGLGLRQIYYSMNVEVTDKGDVPEGYKVSRKEKRNFPLILESPSPNQTSLYFCASSYGASGANVLTFGAGSRLTVL.

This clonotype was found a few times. CDR3 bases: TGCGCCAGCAGCCAAGCCCCCCGGGGGGGCGTTCCAGATACGCAGTATTTT. Its protein product is CASSQAPRGGVPDTQYF. V usage is TRBV4-1 and J usage is TRBJ2-3; TRBD2 matches at 8 bases. Germline CDR1 MGHRA, CDR2 YSYEKL. V shed 1 base and J 4 bases; nucleotides not matched to a gene: 10. This CDR3 spans 17 amino acids.